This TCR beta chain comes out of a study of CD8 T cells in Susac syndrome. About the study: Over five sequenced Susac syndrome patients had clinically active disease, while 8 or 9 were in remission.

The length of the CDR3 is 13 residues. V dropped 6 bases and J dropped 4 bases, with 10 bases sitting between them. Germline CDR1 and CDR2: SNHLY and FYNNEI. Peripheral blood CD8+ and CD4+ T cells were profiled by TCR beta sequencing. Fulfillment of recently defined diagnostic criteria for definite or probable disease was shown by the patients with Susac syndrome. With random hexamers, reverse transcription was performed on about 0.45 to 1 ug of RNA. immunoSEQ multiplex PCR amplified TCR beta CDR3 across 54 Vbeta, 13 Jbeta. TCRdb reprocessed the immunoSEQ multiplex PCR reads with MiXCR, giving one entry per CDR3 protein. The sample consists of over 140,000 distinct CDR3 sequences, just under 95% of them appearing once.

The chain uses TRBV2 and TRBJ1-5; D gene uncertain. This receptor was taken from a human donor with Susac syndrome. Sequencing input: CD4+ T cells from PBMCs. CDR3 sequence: CASSVRTNQPQHF. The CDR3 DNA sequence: TGTGCCAGCAGCGTCCGGACGAATCAGCCCCAGCATTTT. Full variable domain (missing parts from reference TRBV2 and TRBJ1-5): EPEVTQTPSHQVTQMGQEVILRCVPISNHLYFYWYRQILGQKVEFLVSFYNNEISEKSEIFDDQFSVERPDGSNFTLKIRSTKLEDSAMYFCASSVRTNQPQHFGDGTRLSIL.